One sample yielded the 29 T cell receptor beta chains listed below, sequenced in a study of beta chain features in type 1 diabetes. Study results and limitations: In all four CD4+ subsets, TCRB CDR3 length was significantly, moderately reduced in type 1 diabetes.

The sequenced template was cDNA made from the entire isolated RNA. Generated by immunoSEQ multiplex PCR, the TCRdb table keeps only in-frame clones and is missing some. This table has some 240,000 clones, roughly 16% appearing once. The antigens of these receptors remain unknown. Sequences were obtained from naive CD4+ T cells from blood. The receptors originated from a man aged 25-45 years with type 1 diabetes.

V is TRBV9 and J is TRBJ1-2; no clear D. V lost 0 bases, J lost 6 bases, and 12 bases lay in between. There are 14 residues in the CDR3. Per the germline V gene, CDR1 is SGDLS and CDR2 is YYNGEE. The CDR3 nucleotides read TGTGCCAGCAGCGTAGAAAGTATCGGAGATGGCTACACCTTC. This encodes CASSVESIGDGYTF.

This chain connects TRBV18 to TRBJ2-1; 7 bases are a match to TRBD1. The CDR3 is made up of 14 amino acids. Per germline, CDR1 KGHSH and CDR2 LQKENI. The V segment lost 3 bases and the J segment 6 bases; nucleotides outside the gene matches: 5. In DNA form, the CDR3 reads TGTGCCAGCTCACCCCCCCAGGGGGTCAATGAGCAGTTCTTC. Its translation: CASSPPQGVNEQFF.

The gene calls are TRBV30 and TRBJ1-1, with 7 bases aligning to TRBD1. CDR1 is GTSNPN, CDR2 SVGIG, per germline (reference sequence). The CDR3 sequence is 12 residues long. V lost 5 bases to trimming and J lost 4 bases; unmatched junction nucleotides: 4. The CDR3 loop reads CAWGRDSTEAFF. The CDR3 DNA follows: TGTGCCTGGGGCCGGGACAGCACTGAAGCTTTCTTT.

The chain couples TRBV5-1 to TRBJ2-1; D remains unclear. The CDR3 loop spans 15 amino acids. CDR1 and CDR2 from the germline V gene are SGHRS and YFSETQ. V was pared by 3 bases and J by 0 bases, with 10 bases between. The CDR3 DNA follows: TGCGCCAGCAGCTCTGTACAAGTCTCCTACAATGAGCAGTTCTTC. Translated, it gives CASSSVQVSYNEQFF.

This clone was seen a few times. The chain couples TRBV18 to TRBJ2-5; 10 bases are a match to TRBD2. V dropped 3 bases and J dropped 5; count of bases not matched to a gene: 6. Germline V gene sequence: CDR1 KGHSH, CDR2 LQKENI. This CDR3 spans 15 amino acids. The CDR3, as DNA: TGTGCCAGCTCACCGCTAGCGGGAGATTTGGAGACCCAGTACTTC. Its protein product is CASSPLAGDLETQYF.

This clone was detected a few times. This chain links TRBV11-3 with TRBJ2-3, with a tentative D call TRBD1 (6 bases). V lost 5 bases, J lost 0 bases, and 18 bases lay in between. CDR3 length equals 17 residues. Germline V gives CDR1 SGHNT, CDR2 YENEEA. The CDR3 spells CASSTGQSGPSTDTQYF. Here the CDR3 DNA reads TGTGCCAGCAGCACTGGACAGTCGGGACCTAGCACAGATACGCAGTATTTT.

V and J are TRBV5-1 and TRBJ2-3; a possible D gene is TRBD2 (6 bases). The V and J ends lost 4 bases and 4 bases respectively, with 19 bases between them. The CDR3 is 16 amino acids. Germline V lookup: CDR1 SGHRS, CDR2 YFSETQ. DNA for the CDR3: TGCGCCAGCAGCCCACCTAACATGGGAGGACCAGATACGCAGTATTTT. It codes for CASSPPNMGGPDTQYF.

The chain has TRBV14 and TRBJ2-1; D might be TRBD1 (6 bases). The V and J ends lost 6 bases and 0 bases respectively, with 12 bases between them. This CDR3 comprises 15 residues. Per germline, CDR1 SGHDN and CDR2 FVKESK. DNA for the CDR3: TGTGCCAGCAGGCAAACAGGGAGCTCCTACAATGAGCAGTTCTTC. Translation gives CASRQTGSSYNEQFF.

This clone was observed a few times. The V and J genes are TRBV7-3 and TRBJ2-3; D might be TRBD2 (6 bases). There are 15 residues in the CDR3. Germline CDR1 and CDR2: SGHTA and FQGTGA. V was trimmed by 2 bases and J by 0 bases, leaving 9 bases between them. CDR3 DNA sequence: TGTGCCAGCAGCTTAGGGAGCGGGAGCACAGATACGCAGTATTTT. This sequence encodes CASSLGSGSTDTQYF.

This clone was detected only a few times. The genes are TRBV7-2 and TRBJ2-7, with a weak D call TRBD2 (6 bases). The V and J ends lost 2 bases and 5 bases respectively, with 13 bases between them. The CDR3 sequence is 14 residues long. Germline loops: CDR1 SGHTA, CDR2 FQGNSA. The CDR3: CASSLRRDPNEQYF. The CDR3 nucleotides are TGTGCCAGCAGCTTACGGCGGGATCCGAACGAGCAGTACTTC.

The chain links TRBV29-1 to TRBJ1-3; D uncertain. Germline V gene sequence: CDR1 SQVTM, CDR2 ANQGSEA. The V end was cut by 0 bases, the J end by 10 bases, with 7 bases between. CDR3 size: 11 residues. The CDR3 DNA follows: TGCAGCGTTGAAGATCAGTTGACCATATATTTT. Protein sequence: CSVEDQLTIYF.

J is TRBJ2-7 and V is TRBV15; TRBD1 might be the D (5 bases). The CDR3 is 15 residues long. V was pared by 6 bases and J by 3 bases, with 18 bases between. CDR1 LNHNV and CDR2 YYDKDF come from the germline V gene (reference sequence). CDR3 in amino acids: CATSQRLYRIYEQYF. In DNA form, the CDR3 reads TGTGCCACCAGTCAGAGATTGTACAGGATCTACGAGCAGTACTTC.

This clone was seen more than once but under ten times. The CDR3, as DNA: TGTGCCAGCAGCATCGTTACTAGCGGGAAAGGCGAGCAGTACTTC. It codes for CASSIVTSGKGEQYF. The V gene is TRBV7-9, the J gene TRBJ2-7; 10 nucleotides line up with TRBD2. The CDR3 extends over 15 amino acids. The V gene's germline CDR1 is SEHNR and CDR2 FQNEAQ (reference sequence). With 5 bases clipped from V and 6 bases from J, the junction kept 10 bases outside the gene matches.

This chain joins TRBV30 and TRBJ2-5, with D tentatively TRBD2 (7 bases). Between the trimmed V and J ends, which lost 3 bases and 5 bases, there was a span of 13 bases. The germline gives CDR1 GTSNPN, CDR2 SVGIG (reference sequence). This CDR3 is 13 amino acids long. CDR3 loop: CAWSEGGAETQYF. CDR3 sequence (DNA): TGTGCCTGGAGCGAGGGGGGGGCGGAGACCCAGTACTTC.

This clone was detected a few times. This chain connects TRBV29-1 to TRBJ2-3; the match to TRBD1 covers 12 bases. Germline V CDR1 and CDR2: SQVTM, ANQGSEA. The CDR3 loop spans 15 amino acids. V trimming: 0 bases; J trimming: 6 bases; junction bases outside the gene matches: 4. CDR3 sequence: CSVEEGTGGVDTQYF. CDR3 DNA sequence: TGCAGCGTTGAAGAGGGGACAGGGGGCGTGGATACGCAGTATTTT.

The CDR3 is CAISVFSTDQETQYF. The CDR3 bases are TGTGCCATCAGTGTGTTTAGCACCGACCAAGAGACCCAGTACTTC. This chain joins TRBV10-3 and TRBJ2-5; D gene uncertain. CDR1 is ENHRY, CDR2 SYGVKD, per germline. Trimming pared 4 bases from V and 0 bases from J, leaving 12 bases between. CDR3 length: 15 residues.

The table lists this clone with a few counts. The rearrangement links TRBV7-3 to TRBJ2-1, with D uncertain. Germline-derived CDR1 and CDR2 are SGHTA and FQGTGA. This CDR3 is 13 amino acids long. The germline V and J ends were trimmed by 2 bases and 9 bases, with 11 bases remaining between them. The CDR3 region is CASSLDFQREQFF. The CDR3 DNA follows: TGTGCCAGCAGCTTAGACTTCCAGCGTGAGCAGTTCTTC. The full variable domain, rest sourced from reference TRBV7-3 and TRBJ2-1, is GAGVSQTPSNKVTEKGKYVELRCDPISGHTALYWYRQSLGQGPEFLIYFQGTGAADDSGLPNDRFFAVRPEGSVSTLKIQRTERGDSAVYLCASSLDFQREQFFGPGTRLTVL.

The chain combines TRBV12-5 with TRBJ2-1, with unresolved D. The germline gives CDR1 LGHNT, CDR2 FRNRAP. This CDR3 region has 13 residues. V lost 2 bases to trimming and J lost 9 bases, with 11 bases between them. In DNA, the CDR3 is TGTGCTAGTGGTTTGTATGGGGATGGTGAGCAGTTCTTC. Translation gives CASGLYGDGEQFF.

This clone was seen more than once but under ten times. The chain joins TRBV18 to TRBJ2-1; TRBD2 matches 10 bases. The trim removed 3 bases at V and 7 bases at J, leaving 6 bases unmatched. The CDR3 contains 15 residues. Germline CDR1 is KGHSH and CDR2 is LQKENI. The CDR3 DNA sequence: TGTGCCAGCTCACCCCAGCGGGAGGGTAAGAATGAGCAGTTCTTC. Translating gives CASSPQREGKNEQFF.

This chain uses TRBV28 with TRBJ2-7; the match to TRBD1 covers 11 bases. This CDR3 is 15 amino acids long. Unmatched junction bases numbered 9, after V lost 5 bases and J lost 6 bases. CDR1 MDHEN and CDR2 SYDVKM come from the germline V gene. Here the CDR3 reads CASSRPPGQGVEQYF. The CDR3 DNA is TGTGCCAGCAGTCGGCCACCGGGACAGGGGGTCGAGCAGTACTTC.

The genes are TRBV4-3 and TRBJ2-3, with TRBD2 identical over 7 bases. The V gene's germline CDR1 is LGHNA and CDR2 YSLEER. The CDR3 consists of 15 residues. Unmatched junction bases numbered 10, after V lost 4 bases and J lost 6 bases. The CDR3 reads CASSRTGGRGDTQYF. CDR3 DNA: TGCGCCAGCAGCCGAACGGGAGGTCGAGGGGATACGCAGTATTTT.

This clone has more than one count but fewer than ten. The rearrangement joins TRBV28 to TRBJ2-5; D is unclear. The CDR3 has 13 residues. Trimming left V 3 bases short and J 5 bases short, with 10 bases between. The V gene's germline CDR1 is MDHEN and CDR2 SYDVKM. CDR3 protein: CASSLSGGETQYF. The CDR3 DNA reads TGTGCCAGCAGTTTGAGTGGTGGTGAGACCCAGTACTTC.

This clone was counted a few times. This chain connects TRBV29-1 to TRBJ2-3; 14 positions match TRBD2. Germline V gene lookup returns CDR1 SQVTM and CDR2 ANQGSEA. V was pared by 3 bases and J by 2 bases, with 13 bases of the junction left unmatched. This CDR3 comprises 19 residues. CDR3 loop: CSVEGAGTSGSWSTDTQYF. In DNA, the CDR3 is TGCAGCGTTGAGGGCGCCGGGACTAGCGGGAGTTGGTCCACAGATACGCAGTATTTT.

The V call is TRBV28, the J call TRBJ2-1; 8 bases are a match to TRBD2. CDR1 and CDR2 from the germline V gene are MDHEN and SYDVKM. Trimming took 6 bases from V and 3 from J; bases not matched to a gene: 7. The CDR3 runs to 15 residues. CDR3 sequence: CASRRTSGLYNEQFF. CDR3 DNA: TGTGCCAGCAGGCGAACTAGCGGTCTCTACAATGAGCAGTTCTTC.

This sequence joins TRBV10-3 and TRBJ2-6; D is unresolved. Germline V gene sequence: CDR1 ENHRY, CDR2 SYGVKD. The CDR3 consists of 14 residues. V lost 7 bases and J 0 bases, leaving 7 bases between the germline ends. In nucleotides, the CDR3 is TGTGCCATCACGGGTAGCTCTGGGGCCAACGTCCTGACTTTC. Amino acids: CAITGSSGANVLTF.

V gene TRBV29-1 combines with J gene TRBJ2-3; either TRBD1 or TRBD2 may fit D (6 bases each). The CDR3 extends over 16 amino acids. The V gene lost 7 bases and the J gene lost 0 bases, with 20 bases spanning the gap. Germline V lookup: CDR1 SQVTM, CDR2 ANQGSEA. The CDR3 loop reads CSAAGVSGYSTDTQYF. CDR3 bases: TGCAGCGCCGCAGGGGTTAGCGGATATAGCACAGATACGCAGTATTTT.

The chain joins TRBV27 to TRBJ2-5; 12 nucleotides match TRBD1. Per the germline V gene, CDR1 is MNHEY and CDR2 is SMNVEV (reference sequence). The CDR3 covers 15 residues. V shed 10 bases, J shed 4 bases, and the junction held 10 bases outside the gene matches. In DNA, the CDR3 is TGTGCCACTCAAGGGGGGACAGGGGGCAGAGAGACCCAGTACTTC. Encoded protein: CATQGGTGGRETQYF.

The CDR3 DNA sequence: TGTGCCAGCAGAAGGAACACCGGGGAGCTGTTTTTT. It codes for CASRRNTGELFF. The chain carries TRBV7-2 and TRBJ2-2, with D uncertain. Trimming shortened V by 6 bases and J by 1 base, and 3 bases separated the two germline ends. CDR1 is SGHTA and CDR2 is FQGNSA in the germline V gene. This CDR3 spans 12 amino acids.

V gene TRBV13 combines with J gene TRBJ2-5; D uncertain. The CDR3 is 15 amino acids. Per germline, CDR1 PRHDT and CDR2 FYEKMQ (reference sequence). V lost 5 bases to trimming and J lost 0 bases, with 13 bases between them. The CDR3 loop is CASSPPGVDQETQYF. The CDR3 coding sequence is TGTGCCAGCAGCCCACCAGGAGTTGACCAAGAGACCCAGTACTTC.